The clone carrying this T cell receptor (beta chain) has only a few counts. This specimen belongs to a study of blood T cell repertoires in COVID-19. Study summary: Collection of acute and convalescent COVID-19 samples took place in the United States, Italy and Spain. In each case, the material was cDNA or gDNA derived from T cells, B-cell-depleted T cells, or PBMCs.

As processed by the authors: Amplifying reference gene primers gave estimates of nucleated cell counts. Assay: immunoSEQ multiplex PCR; the TCRdb copy retains only in-frame clones and omits some. For V, J and clone size, that table is used; D and trimming come from the DNA. Of approximately 230,000 clones in the sample, approximately 80% were seen once. Sequences were obtained from peripheral blood. This receptor was identified in a man older than 75 with acute or convalescent COVID-19.

The CDR3 sequence is CASSLEGAYYGYTF. The CDR3 nucleotides read TGTGCCAGCAGCTTAGAGGGGGCGTACTATGGCTACACCTTC. V and J are TRBV7-8 and TRBJ1-2, with 7 bases matching TRBD1. The germline V gene has CDR1 SGHVS and CDR2 FQNEAQ. Germline trimming cut 1 base from V and 3 bases from J; bases unmatched to any gene: 2. The CDR3 length is 14 residues.